These 20 T cell receptor beta chains came from one sample sequenced in a study of blood T cell repertoires in COVID-19. Only in-frame clones appear in the TCRdb table, and some are missing; sequencing was by immunoSEQ multiplex PCR. The repertoire holds fewer than 350,000 clones, with approximately 92% as singletons. The sequenced sample was peripheral blood. These receptors were taken from a woman in her twenties or thirties with COVID-19, enrolled during active disease.

V usage is TRBV12-3 or TRBV12-4 and J usage is TRBJ2-3; D ambiguous. The CDR3 is made up of 12 amino acids. Deletions cut 6 bases from V and 5 bases from J, with 9 bases between. The CDR3 region has the DNA TGTGCCAGCAGCTTTGTCGGAGATACGCAGTATTTT. Its translation: CASSFVGDTQYF.

The chain carries TRBV2 and TRBJ2-1, with a tentative D call TRBD1 (5 bases). This CDR3 has 14 residues. The germline V gene encodes CDR1 SNHLY and CDR2 FYNNEI. V dropped 4 bases and J dropped 5 bases, with 12 bases sitting between them. The DNA for the CDR3 is TGTGCCAGCAGTGTACGACAGACGAACAATGAGCAGTTCTTC. Its protein product is CASSVRQTNNEQFF.

This chain uses TRBV7-9 with TRBJ2-4; D is unclear. The ends were cut back, 2 bases at V and 7 bases at J, with 9 bases in the middle. This CDR3 is built from 13 residues. Germline CDR1 and CDR2: SEHNR and FQNEAQ (reference sequence). The CDR3 protein is CASSLSRMNIQYF. In DNA, the CDR3 is TGTGCCAGCAGCTTAAGCCGAATGAACATTCAGTACTTC.

This chain joins TRBV7-6 and TRBJ2-7; 8 bases are a match to TRBD1. Trimming removed 6 bases from V and 3 bases from J; junction bases left unmatched: 13. The length of the CDR3 is 16 residues. Germline lookup yields CDR1 SGHVS and CDR2 FNYEAQ. The CDR3 loop reads CASSPTSRTGSYEQYF. CDR3 nucleotides: TGTGCCAGCAGTCCCACATCCAGGACAGGGAGCTACGAGCAGTACTTC.

V usage is TRBV19 and J usage is TRBJ1-5; 11 nucleotides align to TRBD1. Germline CDR1 LNHDA, CDR2 SQIVND (reference sequence). V gave up 5 bases and J gave up 6 bases; unmatched junction bases: 12. This CDR3 has 17 residues. The CDR3 region is CASSSRTGGRSGQPQHF. In DNA, the CDR3 is TGTGCCAGTAGTTCCCGGACAGGGGGCCGATCGGGTCAGCCCCAGCATTTT.

The chain joins TRBV6-5 to TRBJ1-1, with a possible D match to TRBD1 (5 bases). V lost 4 bases, J lost 0 bases, and 9 bases lay in between. The CDR3 runs to 14 residues. The germline V gene has CDR1 MNHEY and CDR2 SVGAGI. Written as DNA, the CDR3 is TGTGCCAGCAGTTTGACAGTTTTGAACACTGAAGCTTTCTTT. Translating it yields CASSLTVLNTEAFF.

This chain uses TRBV9 with TRBJ2-7, with 7 bases matching TRBD2. The CDR3 totals 14 residues. The V gene's germline CDR1 is SGDLS and CDR2 YYNGEE. With 2 bases clipped from V and 0 bases from J, the junction kept 2 bases outside the gene matches. CDR3 amino acids: CASSVSGRSYEQYF. As DNA, the CDR3 is TGTGCCAGCAGCGTTAGCGGGCGCTCCTACGAGCAGTACTTC.

The V call is TRBV9, the J call TRBJ2-1; maybe TRBD2 (5 bases). Germline CDR1 and CDR2: SGDLS and YYNGEE. The CDR3 has 14 amino acids. V lost 0 bases and J lost 8, with 12 bases in between. In DNA, the CDR3 is TGTGCCAGCAGCGTAGGACTATTCGGCTATGAGCAGTTCTTC. Residues: CASSVGLFGYEQFF. Together with reference TRBV9 and TRBJ2-1, the CDR3 gives the full variable domain: DSGVTQTPKHLITATGQRVTLRCSPRSGDLSVYWYQQSLDQGLQFLIQYYNGEERAKGNILERFSAQQFPDLHSELNLSSLELGDSALYFCASSVGLFGYEQFFGPGTRLTVL.

The rearrangement joins TRBV19 to TRBJ2-7; 8 bases are a match to TRBD1. Losses at the gene ends were 6 bases for V and 2 bases for J; bases not matched to a gene: 6. This CDR3 comprises 14 residues. From germline, CDR1 is LNHDA and CDR2 SQIVND (reference sequence). The CDR3 protein is CASSPQGGTYEQYF. CDR3 nucleotide sequence: TGTGCCAGTAGCCCACAGGGGGGTACCTACGAGCAGTACTTC.

The chain is built from TRBV7-9 and TRBJ1-1, with D uncertain. The CDR3 is made up of 14 amino acids. The germline gives CDR1 SEHNR, CDR2 FQNEAQ (reference sequence). Trimming removed 1 base at V and 4 bases at J, with 10 bases between. This CDR3 reads CASSLDSGGTEAFF. DNA for the CDR3: TGTGCCAGCAGCTTAGACAGTGGAGGCACTGAAGCTTTCTTT. The full variable domain, with the rest looked up from reference TRBV7-9 and TRBJ1-1, is DTGVSQNPRHKITKRGQNVTFRCDPISEHNRLYWYRQTLGQGPEFLTYFQNEAQLEKSRLLSDRFSAERPKGSFSTLEIQRTEQGDSAMYLCASSLDSGGTEAFFGQGTRLTVV.

The V gene is TRBV7-2, the J gene TRBJ2-2, with a possible D match to TRBD1 (5 bases). The CDR3 length is 15 residues. The V gene's germline CDR1 is SGHTA and CDR2 FQGNSA. V dropped 2 bases and J dropped 4 bases, with 11 bases sitting between them. The CDR3 loop reads CASSLQGRSTGELFF. CDR3 DNA: TGTGCCAGCAGCTTACAGGGTAGGAGCACCGGGGAGCTGTTTTTT.

The CDR3 here is CASSVGQGGYEQYF. CDR3 nucleotides: TGTGCCAGCAGCGTCGGACAGGGTGGCTACGAGCAGTACTTC. The rearrangement uses TRBV9 and TRBJ2-7, with 8 nucleotides matching TRBD1. CDR1 and CDR2 (germline): SGDLS, YYNGEE. This CDR3 is built from 14 residues. The J segment lost 3 bases and the V segment lost 2 bases, leaving 4 bases of the junction unmatched.

This clone was seen a handful of times. The V gene is TRBV6-6, the J gene TRBJ1-4, with TRBD1 as a possible D gene (5 bases). Germline loops: CDR1 MNHNY, CDR2 SVGAGI (reference sequence). The length of the CDR3 is 14 residues. V lost 9 bases and J lost 0, with 11 bases in between. This chain's CDR3 is CASTSGTTNEKLFF. The DNA of the CDR3 is TGTGCCAGTACATCAGGGACAACTAATGAAAAACTGTTTTTT.

This chain links TRBV2 with TRBJ1-2, with 7 bases matching TRBD1. This CDR3 is built from 13 residues. V lost 6 bases, J lost 8 bases, and 9 bases stayed unmatched. Per germline, CDR1 SNHLY and CDR2 FYNNEI. As DNA, the CDR3 is TGTGCCAGCAGGATTAACACAGGGGTCGGCTACACCTTC. Translation: CASRINTGVGYTF.

The chain has TRBV7-9 and TRBJ2-7; the match to TRBD2 covers 7 bases. Germline CDR1 and CDR2: SEHNR and FQNEAQ (reference sequence). Trimming removed 2 bases from V and 2 bases from J; junction bases left unmatched: 3. The CDR3 loop spans 14 amino acids. The CDR3: CASSLPGGAYEQYF. CDR3 DNA sequence: TGTGCCAGCAGCTTACCGGGAGGCGCCTACGAGCAGTACTTC.

This clone came up a few times. J is TRBJ1-5 and V is TRBV28, with 8 bases lining up with TRBD1. The V and J ends lost 4 bases and 6 bases, in that order; junction bases with no gene match: 8. The V gene's germline CDR1 is MDHEN and CDR2 SYDVKM. This CDR3 has 15 amino acids. CDR3 in DNA: TGTGCCAGCAGTTACCTCAGGGGGCGCGTTCAGCCCCAGCATTTT. As protein: CASSYLRGRVQPQHF.

The CDR3 spells CASSLEGQTYNEQFF. The DNA of the CDR3 is TGCGCCAGCAGCTTGGAAGGACAAACCTACAATGAGCAGTTCTTC. This chain uses TRBV5-1 with TRBJ2-1; a possible D gene is TRBD1 (5 bases). The length of the CDR3 is 15 residues. V was trimmed by 0 bases and J by 2 bases, leaving 9 bases between them. Germline CDR1 SGHRS, CDR2 YFSETQ.

This rearrangement joins TRBV27 to TRBJ1-1; 7 positions agree with TRBD1. V was clipped by 3 bases and J by 11 bases; unmatched bases: 6. In germline, CDR1 is MNHEY, CDR2 SMNVEV (reference sequence). CDR3 length: 12 amino acids. CDR3 DNA: TGTGCCAGCAGTTTTATCGGGACAGAGGCTTTCTTT. Translated: CASSFIGTEAFF.

The chain links TRBV5-4 to TRBJ2-5; 12 bases align to TRBD1. This CDR3 is 14 amino acids long. From germline, CDR1 is SGHNT and CDR2 YYREEE (reference sequence). J was trimmed by 5 bases and V by 4 bases; bases with no gene match: 3. CDR3 in amino acids: CASSAGQGAETQYF. The CDR3 DNA reads TGTGCCAGCAGCGCGGGACAGGGGGCTGAGACCCAGTACTTC.

The table lists this clone with a few counts. The J gene is TRBJ1-1, the V gene TRBV5-1; unclear D gene. The CDR3 is made up of 14 amino acids. The germline V and J ends were trimmed by 6 bases and 0 bases, with 12 bases remaining between them. Germline V CDR1 and CDR2: SGHRS, YFSETQ. CDR3 nucleotide sequence: TGCGCCAGCACCTACTCTTCGATGAACACTGAAGCTTTCTTT. Protein product: CASTYSSMNTEAFF.